Each of the 28 T cell receptor beta chains below was sequenced from the same sample in a study of graft-versus-host responses after intestinal transplantation. Clones were read by immunoSEQ multiplex PCR, and TCRdb kept only the in-frame ones, dropping some. The sample lists some 11,000 clones; about 83% were seen once. The sample here was PBMCs, taken 120 to 130 days after transplant. These receptors all stem from a human patient who received an intestinal transplant, so some T cells may come from the graft donor.

This rearrangement joins TRBV6-5 to TRBJ1-1; D unclear. CDR3 size: 15 residues. Germline lookup yields CDR1 MNHEY and CDR2 SVGAGI. V was cut by 0 bases and J by 3 bases, with 11 bases left in between. The CDR3 region is CASSYSRSGDTEAFF. The DNA of the CDR3 is TGTGCCAGCAGTTACTCGCGAAGCGGGGACACTGAAGCTTTCTTT.

This rearrangement joins TRBV9 to TRBJ2-4; D is unclear. The CDR3 sequence is 15 residues long. The germline V and J ends were trimmed by 4 bases and 4 bases, with 15 bases remaining between them. Germline V CDR1 and CDR2: SGDLS, YYNGEE. The CDR3 loop is CASSPRRDLKNIQYF. The CDR3 coding sequence is TGTGCCAGCAGCCCCCGAAGGGATCTTAAAAACATTCAGTACTTC.

V gene TRBV7-6 combines with J gene TRBJ2-7, with a weak D call TRBD2 (6 bases). CDR3 length: 16 residues. Germline V gene lookup returns CDR1 SGHVS and CDR2 FNYEAQ. The V and J ends lost 5 bases and 3 bases respectively, with 20 bases between them. The CDR3 DNA sequence: TGTGCCAGCAGCGCCCAAAGGGAGGCAGACGGCTACGAGCAGTACTTC. This sequence encodes CASSAQREADGYEQYF.

This rearrangement joins TRBV5-1 to TRBJ2-7; TRBD1 aligns across 7 bases. CDR3 size: 16 residues. The V and J ends lost 3 bases and 2 bases, in that order; junction bases with no gene match: 11. The V gene's germline CDR1 is SGHRS and CDR2 YFSETQ. CDR3: CASSWNEDRSTYEQYF. CDR3 bases: TGCGCCAGCAGCTGGAATGAGGACAGGAGCACCTACGAGCAGTACTTC.

Turning to this clone: The identical CDR3 is also encoded by other nucleotide sequences in the sample. This chain uses TRBV6-5 with TRBJ2-1; 9 bases align to TRBD2. With 2 bases clipped from V and 3 bases from J, the junction kept 5 bases outside the gene matches. This CDR3 comprises 16 residues. Germline CDR1 reads MNHEY; CDR2 reads SVGAGI. CDR3 nucleotides: TGTGCCAGCAGTTACGGTGAAGCGGGGGGCTACAATGAGCAGTTCTTC. It is translated as CASSYGEAGGYNEQFF.

The chain has TRBV5-8 and TRBJ2-6; D possibly corresponds to TRBD1 (6 bases). The CDR3 extends over 15 amino acids. Germline-derived CDR1 and CDR2 are SGHTS and YDEGEE. Trimming took 4 bases from V and 3 from J, leaving 11 bases between them. The CDR3 bases are TGTGCCAGCAGCATAACAGGGTTTGGGGCCAACGTCCTGACTTTC. Translation: CASSITGFGANVLTF.

The V and J genes are TRBV30 and TRBJ2-7; D call uncertain. Germline lookup yields CDR1 GTSNPN and CDR2 SVGIG (reference sequence). V gave up 3 bases and J gave up 0 bases, with 3 bases separating them. This CDR3 has 11 amino acids. The CDR3 nucleotides read TGTGCCTGGAGGTTCTCCTACGAGCAGTACTTC. Translating it yields CAWRFSYEQYF.

The chain combines TRBV2 with TRBJ2-3; 10 bases align to TRBD2. Germline V gene lookup returns CDR1 SNHLY and CDR2 FYNNEI. The length of the CDR3 is 14 residues. V lost 2 bases and J lost 4; bases outside the gene matches: 0. CDR3 loop: CASSELAGADTQYF. The CDR3 DNA is TGTGCCAGCAGTGAACTAGCGGGAGCAGATACGCAGTATTTT.

V usage is TRBV7-9 and J usage is TRBJ2-4, with 8 bases aligning to TRBD1. V trimming: 2 bases; J trimming: 0 bases; junction bases outside the gene matches: 9. Per the germline V gene, CDR1 is SEHNR and CDR2 is FQNEAQ (reference sequence). The CDR3 is 18 residues long. The CDR3, as DNA: TGTGCCAGCAGCTTACCTTACGGACAGGGAATAGCCAAAAACATTCAGTACTTC. This gives the protein CASSLPYGQGIAKNIQYF.

The chain carries TRBV30 and TRBJ2-6; D is possibly TRBD1 or TRBD2 (5 bases each). This CDR3 comprises 14 residues. The V gene's germline CDR1 is GTSNPN and CDR2 SVGIG (reference sequence). V lost 3 bases and J lost 2, with 8 bases in between. The CDR3 region is CAWRLGAGANVLTF. The DNA for the CDR3 is TGTGCCTGGAGGTTGGGGGCTGGGGCCAACGTCCTGACTTTC.

The V gene is TRBV9, the J gene TRBJ1-2, with D perhaps TRBD1 (5 bases). The CDR3 consists of 14 residues. The V end lost 4 bases, the J end lost 5 bases, and 15 bases lay between the germline ends. Germline CDR1 is SGDLS and CDR2 is YYNGEE. The CDR3 nucleotides read TGTGCCAGCAGCCCCGGGGGGGGGTTATATGGCTACACCTTC. As protein: CASSPGGGLYGYTF.

This chain links TRBV6-6 with TRBJ2-1, with 11 bases lining up with TRBD1. This CDR3 contains 14 residues. Germline values: CDR1 MNHNY, CDR2 SVGAGI (reference sequence). Trimming cost V 5 bases and J 7 bases; bases outside gene matches: 4. CDR3 region: CASSPGQGGNEQFF. The CDR3 DNA is TGTGCCAGCAGTCCGGGACAGGGGGGAAATGAGCAGTTCTTC.

The V and J genes are TRBV5-1 and TRBJ1-1; D uncertain. Trimming removed 0 bases from V and 1 base from J, with 13 bases in between. This CDR3 is 16 amino acids long. In germline, CDR1 is SGHRS, CDR2 YFSETQ. The CDR3 is CASSLGPKTRNTEAFF. The CDR3 DNA follows: TGCGCCAGCAGCTTGGGTCCGAAAACTAGGAACACTGAAGCTTTCTTT.

J is TRBJ2-6 and V is TRBV9; unclear D gene. Deletions cut 5 bases from V and 4 bases from J, with 13 bases between. This CDR3 region has 15 residues. Germline CDR1 reads SGDLS; CDR2 reads YYNGEE. As DNA, the CDR3 is TGTGCCAGCAGTCCGGCCCCCCCCGGGGCCAACGTCCTGACTTTC. It specifies CASSPAPPGANVLTF.

As DNA, the CDR3 is TGTGCCAGCAGCCCGCCCCCCGTGGGTGCTGGGCCCTATTTT. Translating gives CASSPPPVGAGPYF. J is TRBJ1-3 and V is TRBV5-6; no clear D. This CDR3 comprises 14 residues. The V end lost 4 bases, the J end lost 16 bases, and 24 bases lay between the germline ends. Looked up from germline, CDR1 is SGHDT and CDR2 is YYEEEE.

J is TRBJ2-5 and V is TRBV12-5; perhaps TRBD1 as D (5 bases). Germline loops: CDR1 LGHNT, CDR2 FRNRAP. The CDR3 is 14 amino acids. The V end was cut by 4 bases, the J end by 5 bases, with 14 bases between. The CDR3 reads CASGSWGRRETQYF. DNA for the CDR3: TGTGCTAGTGGTTCCTGGGGCCGACGGGAGACCCAGTACTTC. The full variable domain, in which reference TRBV12-5 and TRBJ2-5 provide the parts outside the CDR3, is DARVTQTPRHKVTEMGQEVTMRCQPILGHNTVFWYRQTMMQGLELLAYFRNRAPLDDSGMPKDRFSAEMPDATLATLKIQPSEPRDSAVYFCASGSWGRRETQYFGPGTRLLVL.

The chain uses TRBV28 and TRBJ1-5; D remains unclear. The CDR3 covers 16 residues. Trimming took off 5 bases at V and 5 bases at J, with 19 bases between the two ends. Germline CDR1 is MDHEN and CDR2 is SYDVKM. Here the CDR3 DNA reads TGTGCCAGCAGTCTACCCGCGAGAGGCACCGATCAGCCCCAGCATTTT. Residues: CASSLPARGTDQPQHF.

This clone showed up just a few times. V gene TRBV5-5 combines with J gene TRBJ2-5, with unresolved D. Germline V gives CDR1 SGHKS, CDR2 YYEKEE (reference sequence). The CDR3 extends over 16 amino acids. V was cut by 4 bases and J by 5 bases, with 21 bases left in between. Here the CDR3 DNA reads TGTGCCAGCAGCCTGGGGTTTGCAGAATTTTTGGAGACCCAGTACTTC. Translation: CASSLGFAEFLETQYF.

J is TRBJ1-3 and V is TRBV27; TRBD1 matches 7 bases. This CDR3 is built from 14 residues. V was clipped by 5 bases and J by 8 bases; unmatched bases: 9. Germline CDR1 MNHEY, CDR2 SMNVEV (reference sequence). The CDR3, as DNA: TGTGCCAGCAGTCCCCGGCAGGGGGGGTACACCATATATTTT. Translating it yields CASSPRQGGYTIYF.

CDR3 region: CASCDITGELFF. For the CDR3, the DNA is TGTGCCAGTTGCGATATCACCGGGGAGCTGTTTTTT. The J gene is TRBJ2-2, the V gene TRBV6-6; no reliable D call. Trimming took off 9 bases at V and 4 bases at J, with 9 bases between the two ends. Germline CDR1 MNHNY, CDR2 SVGAGI (reference sequence). The CDR3 extends over 12 amino acids.

This sequence joins TRBV12-5 and TRBJ2-2; perhaps TRBD1 as D (6 bases). V was pared by 6 bases and J by 1 base, with 12 bases between. There are 15 residues in the CDR3. CDR1 and CDR2 (germline): LGHNT, FRNRAP. The CDR3 sequence is CASGGTQLNTGELFF. The CDR3 bases are TGTGCTAGTGGGGGGACACAATTGAACACCGGGGAGCTGTTTTTT.

This chain connects TRBV6-4 to TRBJ2-1; no firm D call. The CDR3 covers 12 residues. The germline V gene has CDR1 MRHNA and CDR2 SNTAGT. Trimming shortened V by 2 bases and J by 5 bases, and 4 bases separated the two germline ends. The CDR3 DNA follows: TGTGCCAGCAGTGACAGGGACAATGAGCAGTTCTTC. Encoded protein: CASSDRDNEQFF.

The chain combines TRBV7-2 with TRBJ2-7; D tentatively fits TRBD1 or TRBD2 (5 bases each). The CDR3 runs 14 residues. Germline loops: CDR1 SGHTA, CDR2 FQGNSA. V lost 5 bases and J lost 2, with 13 bases in between. The CDR3: CASSVEGTAYEQYF. CDR3 nucleotides: TGTGCCAGCAGCGTAGAAGGGACCGCCTACGAGCAGTACTTC.

V usage is TRBV10-3 and J usage is TRBJ2-7, with D hard to call. The V gene's germline CDR1 is ENHRY and CDR2 SYGVKD. V was clipped by 4 bases and J by 7 bases, with 14 bases between them. There are 13 residues in the CDR3. CDR3 protein: CAISVSGVREQYF. CDR3 sequence (DNA): TGTGCCATCAGTGTCTCAGGAGTTCGGGAGCAGTACTTC.

This clone occurred a few times. The chain has TRBV2 and TRBJ2-2, with D unclear. Germline V gives CDR1 SNHLY, CDR2 FYNNEI. The CDR3 has 13 residues. V dropped 6 bases and J dropped 0 bases, with 5 bases sitting between them. Written as DNA, the CDR3 is TGTGCCAGCAGGACCCCGAACACCGGGGAGCTGTTTTTT. As protein: CASRTPNTGELFF.

The chain couples TRBV7-9 to TRBJ2-2; D possibly corresponds to TRBD2 (5 bases). Germline CDR1 SEHNR, CDR2 FQNEAQ (reference sequence). The length of the CDR3 is 19 residues. V lost 3 bases, J lost 3 bases, and 23 bases lay in between. Here the CDR3 DNA reads TGTGCCAGCAGCTTCCGCCGGCTAGCAAGTTCGCTGGACACCGGGGAGCTGTTTTTT. Residues: CASSFRRLASSLDTGELFF.

This chain's CDR3 is CASSPSTALNEKLFF. DNA of the CDR3: TGCGCCAGCAGCCCCAGTACGGCCCTTAATGAAAAACTGTTTTTT. The rearrangement links TRBV5-1 to TRBJ1-4, with D unresolved. V was clipped by 4 bases and J by 4 bases, with 14 bases between them. This CDR3 has 15 residues. Germline V CDR1 and CDR2: SGHRS, YFSETQ. Complete variable domain (other parts from reference TRBV5-1 and TRBJ1-4): KAGVTQTPRYLIKTRGQQVTLSCSPISGHRSVSWYQQTPGQGLQFLFEYFSETQRNKGNFPGRFSGRQFSNSRSEMNVSTLELGDSALYLCASSPSTALNEKLFFGSGTQLSVL.

V gene TRBV2 combines with J gene TRBJ1-1; D remains ambiguous. This CDR3 has 14 residues. The germline V gene has CDR1 SNHLY and CDR2 FYNNEI. Trimming pared 3 bases from V and 4 bases from J, leaving 12 bases between. The CDR3 here is CASSDPVRSTEAFF. CDR3 sequence (DNA): TGTGCCAGCAGTGACCCGGTCCGGAGCACTGAAGCTTTCTTT. The variable domain in full, completed from reference TRBV2 and TRBJ1-1, reads EPEVTQTPSHQVTQMGQEVILRCVPISNHLYFYWYRQILGQKVEFLVSFYNNEISEKSEIFDDQFSVERPDGSNFTLKIRSTKLEDSAMYFCASSDPVRSTEAFFGQGTRLTVV.